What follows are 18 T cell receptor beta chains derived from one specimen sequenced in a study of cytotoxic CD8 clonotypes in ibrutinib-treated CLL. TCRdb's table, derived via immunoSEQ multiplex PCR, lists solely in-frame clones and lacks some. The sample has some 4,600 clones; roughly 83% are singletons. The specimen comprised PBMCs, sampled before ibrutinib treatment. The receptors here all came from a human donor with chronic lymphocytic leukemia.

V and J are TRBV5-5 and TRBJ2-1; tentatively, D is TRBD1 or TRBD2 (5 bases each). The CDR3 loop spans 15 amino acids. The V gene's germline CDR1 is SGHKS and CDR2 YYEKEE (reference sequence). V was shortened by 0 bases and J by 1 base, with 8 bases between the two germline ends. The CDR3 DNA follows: TGTGCCAGCAGCTTGGACGGGGCGTCCTACAATGAGCAGTTCTTC. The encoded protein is CASSLDGASYNEQFF.

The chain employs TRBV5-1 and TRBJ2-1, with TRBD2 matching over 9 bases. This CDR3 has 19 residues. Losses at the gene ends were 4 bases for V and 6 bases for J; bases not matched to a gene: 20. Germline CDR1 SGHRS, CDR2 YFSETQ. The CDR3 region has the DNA TGCGCCAGCAGCCGTCAGGCTGCTGCGGGAGGGCCGGGGGGCAATGAGCAGTTCTTC. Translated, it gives CASSRQAAAGGPGGNEQFF.

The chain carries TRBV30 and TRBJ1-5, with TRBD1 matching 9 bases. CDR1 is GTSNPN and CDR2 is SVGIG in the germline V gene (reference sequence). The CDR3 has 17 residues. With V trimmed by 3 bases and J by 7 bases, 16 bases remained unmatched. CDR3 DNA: TGTGCCTGGAGCCCGAGGGGGGTCGGGACAGGGCCCCAGCCCCAGCATTTT. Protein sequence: CAWSPRGVGTGPQPQHF.

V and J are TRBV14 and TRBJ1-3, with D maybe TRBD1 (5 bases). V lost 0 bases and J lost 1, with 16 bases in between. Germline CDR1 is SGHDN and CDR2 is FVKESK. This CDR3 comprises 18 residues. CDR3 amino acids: CASSQDLGGVSSGNTIYF. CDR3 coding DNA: TGTGCCAGCAGCCAAGATCTGGGAGGGGTATCTTCTGGAAACACCATATATTTT. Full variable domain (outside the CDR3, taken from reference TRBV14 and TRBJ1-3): EAGVTQFPSHSVIEKGQTVTLRCDPISGHDNLYWYRRVMGKEIKFLLHFVKESKQDESGMPNNRFLAERTGGTYSTLKVQPAELEDSGVYFCASSQDLGGVSSGNTIYFGEGSWLTVV.

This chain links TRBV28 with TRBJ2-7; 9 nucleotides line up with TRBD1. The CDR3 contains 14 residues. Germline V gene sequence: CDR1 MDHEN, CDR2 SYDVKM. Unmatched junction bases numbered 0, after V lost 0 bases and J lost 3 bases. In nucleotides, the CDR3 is TGTGCCAGCAGTTTATGGGACAGGGGCTACGAGCAGTACTTC. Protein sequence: CASSLWDRGYEQYF.

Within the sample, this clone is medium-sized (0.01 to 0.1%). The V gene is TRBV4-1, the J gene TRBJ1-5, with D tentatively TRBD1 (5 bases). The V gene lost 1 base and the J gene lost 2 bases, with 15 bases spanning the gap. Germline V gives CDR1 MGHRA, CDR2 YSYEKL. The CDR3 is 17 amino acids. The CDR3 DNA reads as TGCGCCAGCAGCCAAGTAGCGATATGGGGGGGCAATCAGCCCCAGCATTTT. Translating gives CASSQVAIWGGNQPQHF.

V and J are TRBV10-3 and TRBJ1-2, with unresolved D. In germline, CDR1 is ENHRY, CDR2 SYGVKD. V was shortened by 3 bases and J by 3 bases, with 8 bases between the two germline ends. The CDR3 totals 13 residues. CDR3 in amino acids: CAISDHEDYGYTF. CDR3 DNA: TGTGCCATCAGTGATCATGAGGACTATGGCTACACCTTC.

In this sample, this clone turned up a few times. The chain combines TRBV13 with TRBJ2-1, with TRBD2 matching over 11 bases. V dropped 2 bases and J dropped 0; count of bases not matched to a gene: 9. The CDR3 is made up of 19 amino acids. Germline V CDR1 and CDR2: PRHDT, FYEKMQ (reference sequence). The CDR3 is CASSLPGTSGSSSYNEQFF. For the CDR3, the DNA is TGTGCCAGCAGCTTACCCGGGACTAGCGGTTCTAGCTCCTACAATGAGCAGTTCTTC.

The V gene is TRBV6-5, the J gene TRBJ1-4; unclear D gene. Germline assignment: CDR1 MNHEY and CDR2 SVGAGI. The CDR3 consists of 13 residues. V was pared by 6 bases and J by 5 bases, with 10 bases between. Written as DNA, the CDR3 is TGTGCCAGCAGCACAACAGTAAATGAAAAACTGTTTTTT. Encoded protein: CASSTTVNEKLFF.

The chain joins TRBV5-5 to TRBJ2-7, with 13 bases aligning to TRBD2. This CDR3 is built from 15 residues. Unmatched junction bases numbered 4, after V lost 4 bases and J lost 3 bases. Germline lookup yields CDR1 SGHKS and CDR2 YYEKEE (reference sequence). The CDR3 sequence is CASSRGLAGVYEQYF. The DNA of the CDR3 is TGTGCCAGCAGCCGTGGACTAGCGGGAGTCTACGAGCAGTACTTC.

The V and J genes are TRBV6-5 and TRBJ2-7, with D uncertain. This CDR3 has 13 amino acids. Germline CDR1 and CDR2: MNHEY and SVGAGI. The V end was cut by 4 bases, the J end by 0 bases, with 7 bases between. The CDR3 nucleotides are TGTGCCAGCAGTTCGCCGCTCTCCTACGAGCAGTACTTC. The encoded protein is CASSSPLSYEQYF.

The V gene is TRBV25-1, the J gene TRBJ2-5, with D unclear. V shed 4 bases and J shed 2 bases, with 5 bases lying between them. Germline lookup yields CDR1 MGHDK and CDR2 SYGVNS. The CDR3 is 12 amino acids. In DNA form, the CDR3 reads TGTGCCAGCAGTGGCCAGCAAGAGACCCAGTACTTC. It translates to CASSGQQETQYF.

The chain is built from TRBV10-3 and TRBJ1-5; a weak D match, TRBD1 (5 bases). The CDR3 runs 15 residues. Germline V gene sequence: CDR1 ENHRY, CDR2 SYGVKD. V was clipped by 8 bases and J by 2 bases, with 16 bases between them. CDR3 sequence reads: CAIGGGVAGNQPQHF. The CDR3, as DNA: TGTGCCATCGGTGGGGGGGTGGCGGGCAATCAGCCCCAGCATTTT.

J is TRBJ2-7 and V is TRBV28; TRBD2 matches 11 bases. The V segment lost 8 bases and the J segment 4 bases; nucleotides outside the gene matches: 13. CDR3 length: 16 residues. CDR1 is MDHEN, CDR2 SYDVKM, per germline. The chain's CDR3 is CASDGTSGALGYEQYF. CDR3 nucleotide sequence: TGTGCCAGCGACGGGACTAGCGGAGCCCTAGGGTACGAGCAGTACTTC.

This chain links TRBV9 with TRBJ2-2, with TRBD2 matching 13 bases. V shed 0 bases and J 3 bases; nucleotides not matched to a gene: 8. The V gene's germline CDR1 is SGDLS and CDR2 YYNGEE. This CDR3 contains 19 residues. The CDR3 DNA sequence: TGTGCCAGCAGCGTAGGTTTAGGACTAGCGGGAGTCGACACCGGGGAGCTGTTTTTT. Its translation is CASSVGLGLAGVDTGELFF.

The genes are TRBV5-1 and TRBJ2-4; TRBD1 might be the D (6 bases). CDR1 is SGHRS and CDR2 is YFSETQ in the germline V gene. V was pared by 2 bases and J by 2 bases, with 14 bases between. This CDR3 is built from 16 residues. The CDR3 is CASSFSQGPPKNIQYF. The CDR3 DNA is TGCGCCAGCAGCTTTTCACAGGGCCCCCCCAAAAACATTCAGTACTTC.

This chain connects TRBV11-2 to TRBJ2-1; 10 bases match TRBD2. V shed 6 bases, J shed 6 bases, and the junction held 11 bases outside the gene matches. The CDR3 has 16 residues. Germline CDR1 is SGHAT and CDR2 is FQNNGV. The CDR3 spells CASSETLGLAANEQFF. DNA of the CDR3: TGTGCCAGCAGTGAAACCCTCGGACTAGCGGCCAATGAGCAGTTCTTC.

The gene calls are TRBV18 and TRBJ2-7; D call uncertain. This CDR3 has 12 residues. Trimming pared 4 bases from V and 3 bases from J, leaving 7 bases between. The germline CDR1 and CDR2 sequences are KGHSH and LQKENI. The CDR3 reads CASSLDLYEQYF. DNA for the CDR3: TGTGCCAGCTCACTGGACCTCTACGAGCAGTACTTC.